The 20 T cell receptor beta chains given below trace back to one sample, sequenced in a study of OX40 agonist ivuxolimab in advanced cancers. Assay used: immunoSEQ multiplex PCR; TCRdb lists only in-frame clones, some missing. Of around 110,000 clones in the sample, less than 95% were seen once. The specimen was CD4+ or CD8+ T cells sorted from blood, collected in a trial of the OX40 agonist ivuxolimab. Receptors originate from an adult with an advanced solid tumor such as melanoma, head and neck, liver or kidney cancer.

The chain has TRBV6-1 and TRBJ2-7; D tentatively fits TRBD1 or TRBD2 (5 bases each). This CDR3 contains 11 residues. The V gene lost 7 bases and the J gene lost 5 bases, with 9 bases spanning the gap. Germline V gene sequence: CDR1 MNHNS, CDR2 SASEGT. CDR3 coding DNA: TGTGCCAGCACGCGAGGGGACGAGCAGTACTTC. It encodes CASTRGDEQYF.

J is TRBJ2-1 and V is TRBV19, with D perhaps matching TRBD1 or TRBD2 (6 bases each). The CDR3 runs 14 residues. Trimming left V 7 bases short and J 0 bases short, with 10 bases between. CDR1 is LNHDA and CDR2 is SQIVND in the germline V gene (reference sequence). Here the CDR3 DNA reads TGTGCCAGTAACGGGGGCCTCTCCTACAATGAGCAGTTCTTC. Protein product: CASNGGLSYNEQFF.

CDR3 nucleotide sequence: TGTGCCACCGGGGAGGGGCTGGGCTATGGCTACACCTTC. Protein: CATGEGLGYGYTF. V is TRBV15 and J is TRBJ1-2; D perhaps matches TRBD1 (5 bases). Germline V gene sequence: CDR1 LNHNV, CDR2 YYDKDF (reference sequence). V lost 8 bases and J lost 4, with 14 bases in between. The CDR3 sequence is 13 residues long. Drawing the rest from reference TRBV15 and TRBJ1-2, the complete variable domain is DAMVIQNPRYQVTQFGKPVTLSCSQTLNHNVMYWYQQKSSQAPKLLFHYYDKDFNNEADTPDNFQSRRPNTSFCFLDIRSPGLGDTAMYLCATGEGLGYGYTFGSGTRLTVV.

The V call is TRBV5-1, the J call TRBJ2-3; TRBD2 agrees at 9 bases. Germline loops: CDR1 SGHRS, CDR2 YFSETQ. V lost 6 bases, J lost 1 base, and 9 bases stayed unmatched. This CDR3 has 16 amino acids. CDR3 residues: CASNPTTSGRTDTQYF. DNA for the CDR3: TGCGCCAGCAACCCTACTACTAGCGGGCGCACAGATACGCAGTATTTT. Complete variable domain (other parts from reference TRBV5-1 and TRBJ2-3): KAGVTQTPRYLIKTRGQQVTLSCSPISGHRSVSWYQQTPGQGLQFLFEYFSETQRNKGNFPGRFSGRQFSNSRSEMNVSTLELGDSALYLCASNPTTSGRTDTQYFGPGTRLTVL.

Worth noting for this clone: An end of the junction does not agree with germline; a read error may underlie this. The V gene is TRBV18, the J gene TRBJ2-7; tentative D call: TRBD2 (7 bases). This CDR3 is 14 amino acids long. Germline V lookup: CDR1 KGHSH, CDR2 LQKENI. The CDR3 region has the DNA TGTGCCAGCTCCCCACCTGGGAGGGGGGGCGAGCAGTACTTC. Its protein is CASSPPGRGGEQYF. The whole variable domain, filled in from reference TRBV18 and TRBJ2-7, reads NAGVMQNPRHLVRRRGQEARLRCSPMKGHSHVYWYRQLPEEGLKFMVYLQKENIIDESGMPKERFSAEFPKEGPSILRIQQVVRGDSAAYFCASSPPGRGGEQYFGPGTRLTVT.

The table lists this clone with a few counts. CDR3 nucleotide sequence: TGTGCCAGCAGTTACTCGAACCGTCTATCTGGAAACACCATATATTTT. It is translated as CASSYSNRLSGNTIYF. V usage is TRBV6-5 and J usage is TRBJ1-3, with D hard to call. The germline V gene has CDR1 MNHEY and CDR2 SVGAGI. V lost 0 bases, J lost 1 base, and 10 bases lay in between. CDR3 length: 16 residues.

The V gene is TRBV10-3, the J gene TRBJ1-3; 8 bases match TRBD1. This CDR3 region has 15 residues. CDR1 and CDR2 from the germline V gene are ENHRY and SYGVKD. Trimming at V came to 8 bases and at J to 0 bases, leaving 6 bases not matched to a gene. CDR3 residues: CAIGGQANSGNTIYF. CDR3 in DNA: TGTGCCATCGGGGGACAGGCCAACTCTGGAAACACCATATATTTT.

The rearrangement uses TRBV5-1 and TRBJ2-7, with TRBD1 matching 7 bases. The V gene end was trimmed by 4 bases and the J gene end by 3 bases; junction bases not matched to a gene: 7. The CDR3 is made up of 14 amino acids. Germline loops: CDR1 SGHRS, CDR2 YFSETQ. CDR3 residues: CASSPDRVRYEQYF. For the CDR3, the DNA is TGCGCCAGCAGCCCCGACAGGGTTCGCTACGAGCAGTACTTC.

The chain joins TRBV6-1 to TRBJ2-1; 9 nucleotides agree with TRBD2. Germline V gene data show CDR1 as MNHNS and CDR2 as SASEGT. The CDR3 totals 13 residues. Germline trimming cut 8 bases from V and 4 bases from J; bases unmatched to any gene: 3. The CDR3 DNA follows: TGTGCCAGCCGACTAGCGGAATACAATGAGCAGTTCTTC. It encodes CASRLAEYNEQFF.

This clone has only one observation. The CDR3, as DNA: TGTGCCAGCAGTGCTAGGGTACGCTCGAACACCGGGGAGCTGTTTTTT. Its translation is CASSARVRSNTGELFF. V and J are TRBV27 and TRBJ2-2; no clear D gene. This CDR3 is built from 16 residues. Germline V CDR1 and CDR2: MNHEY, SMNVEV (reference sequence). The V end lost 5 bases, the J end lost 0 bases, and 13 bases lay between the germline ends.

CDR3 loop: CASSQGQGANTGELFF. The CDR3, as DNA: TGTGCCAGCAGCCAAGGACAGGGGGCGAACACCGGGGAGCTGTTTTTT. This rearrangement joins TRBV4-2 to TRBJ2-2, with 9 positions matching TRBD1. This CDR3 spans 16 amino acids. Germline CDR1 is LGHNA and CDR2 is YNFKEQ. The J segment lost 0 bases and the V segment lost 1 base, leaving 0 bases of the junction unmatched.

V usage is TRBV23-1 and J usage is TRBJ1-2, with a weak D call TRBD1 (6 bases). TRBV23-1 has ORF status, its function being uncertain. This CDR3 is 19 amino acids long. Deletions cut 4 bases from V and 6 bases from J, with 30 bases between. CDR3 sequence reads: CASSRPSFVSQGNSDGYTF. CDR3 bases: TGCGCCAGCAGTCGACCTTCTTTCGTGTCGCAGGGGAACAGCGATGGCTACACCTTC.

The CDR3 reads CASSLDEGDTEAFF. CDR3 DNA sequence: TGTGCCAGCAGCTTGGATGAGGGGGACACTGAAGCTTTCTTT. This rearrangement joins TRBV5-4 to TRBJ1-1, with D tentatively TRBD1 (6 bases). Per the germline V gene, CDR1 is SGHNT and CDR2 is YYREEE (reference sequence). Trimming removed 0 bases at V and 3 bases at J, with 9 bases between. CDR3 length: 14 amino acids.

This sequence joins TRBV6-5 and TRBJ2-1, with 10 bases fitting TRBD1. Germline V gives CDR1 MNHEY, CDR2 SVGAGI. J gave up 7 bases and V 6 bases, and 6 bases lay outside the gene matches. The CDR3 is made up of 14 amino acids. The CDR3 DNA sequence: TGTGCCAGCAGCACCAGACAGGGGGCTAATGAGCAGTTCTTC. Protein sequence: CASSTRQGANEQFF.

The CDR3 is CASSGQGQNTEAFF. The CDR3 nucleotides are TGCGCCAGCAGCGGACAGGGCCAGAACACTGAAGCTTTCTTT. The V and J genes are TRBV5-1 and TRBJ1-1, with TRBD1 identical over 8 bases. CDR1 and CDR2 from the germline V gene are SGHRS and YFSETQ. The J segment lost 1 base and the V segment lost 4 bases, leaving 3 bases of the junction unmatched. The CDR3 extends over 14 amino acids.

On this clone: A junction boundary mismatches the germline segment, possibly from a read error. This chain connects TRBV19 to TRBJ1-1, with D perhaps TRBD1 (6 bases). From germline, CDR1 is LNHDA and CDR2 SQIVND (reference sequence). CDR3 length equals 13 residues. The CDR3 region has the DNA TGTGCCAGTAGTATATGGGGGGGCCCTGAAGTTTTCTTT. Its protein product is CASSIWGGPEVFF. Full variable domain (outside the CDR3, taken from reference TRBV19 and TRBJ1-1): DGGITQSPKYLFRKEGQNVTLSCEQNLNHDAMYWYRQDPGQGLRLIYYSQIVNDFQKGDIAEGYSVSREKKESFPLTVTSAQKNPTAFYLCASSIWGGPEVFFGQGTRLTVV.

This clone has a single count. In nucleotides, the CDR3 is TGTGCCAGCTCGCTTCTAAACCAACAGACGAATGAAAAACTGTTTTTT. As protein: CASSLLNQQTNEKLFF. The V call is TRBV18, the J call TRBJ1-4, with unresolved D. The CDR3 loop spans 16 amino acids. Germline V gene data show CDR1 as KGHSH and CDR2 as LQKENI. Trimming took 6 bases from V and 5 from J, leaving 19 bases between them. The whole variable domain, filled in from reference TRBV18 and TRBJ1-4, reads NAGVMQNPRHLVRRRGQEARLRCSPMKGHSHVYWYRQLPEEGLKFMVYLQKENIIDESGMPKERFSAEFPKEGPSILRIQQVVRGDSAAYFCASSLLNQQTNEKLFFGSGTQLSVL.

CDR3 DNA: TGTGCCTGGATTGGGGGGACGGGACTTTACAATGAGCAGTTCTTC. Translating gives CAWIGGTGLYNEQFF. This chain joins TRBV30 and TRBJ2-1; TRBD2 might be the D (6 bases). Germline CDR1 reads GTSNPN; CDR2 reads SVGIG (reference sequence). The germline V and J ends were trimmed by 4 bases and 4 bases, with 17 bases remaining between them. The CDR3 consists of 15 residues. Full variable domain (outside the CDR3, taken from reference TRBV30 and TRBJ2-1): SQTIHQWPATLVQPVGSPLSLECTVEGTSNPNLYWYRQAAGRGLQLLFYSVGIGQISSEVPQNLSASRPQDRQFILSSKKLLLSDSGFYLCAWIGGTGLYNEQFFGPGTRLTVL.

This clone was detected a few times. The chain employs TRBV7-8 and TRBJ2-5, with 7 bases aligning to TRBD1. The CDR3 spans 14 residues. Germline values: CDR1 SGHVS, CDR2 FQNEAQ. V shed 3 bases and J 1 base; nucleotides not matched to a gene: 2. This CDR3 reads CASSFGTAQETQYF. CDR3 nucleotide sequence: TGTGCCAGCAGCTTCGGGACAGCCCAAGAGACCCAGTACTTC.

This CDR3 is CASSLRGQIYEQYF. The CDR3 DNA reads as TGTGCCAGCAGTTTACGGGGACAGATCTACGAGCAGTACTTC. V is TRBV27 and J is TRBJ2-7; 7 nucleotides align to TRBD1. J was trimmed by 3 bases and V by 2 bases; bases with no gene match: 4. This CDR3 spans 14 amino acids. The germline CDR1 and CDR2 sequences are MNHEY and SMNVEV (reference sequence).